These T cell receptor beta chains were read from a single sample in a study of identical twins. TCRdb itself ran the 5' RACE reads through MiXCR, one entry per CDR3 protein. The sample contains around 1.7 million distinct CDR3 sequences, roughly 35% of which appear only once. The sequencing input was cord blood. These receptors were collected from a newborn girl in good health. Each CDR3 is given with its conserved first and last residue. Fields, in order: J gene, V gene, D gene, clone size, CDR3 DNA, CDR3 protein. The D gene is left open where the match is weak. Only some rows state a clone size, as once, few, many or a class for expanded clones.

>TRBJ2-7|TRBV20-1|.|few
TGCAGTGCACCTGCCGGGCAGACCTTCCCCTACGAGCAGTACTTC
CSAPAGQTFPYEQYF
>TRBJ2-7|TRBV4-2|.|.
TGTGCCAGCAGCCAAGGGCAATCCCGGGACGCGTACTACGAGCAGTACTTC
CASSQGQSRDAYYEQYF
>TRBJ1-2|TRBV10-3|.|.
TGTGCCATCAGTGATATTGGGTCTAACTGTGGCTACACCTTC
CAISDIGSNCGYTF
>TRBJ2-7|TRBV9|TRBD2|many
TGTGCCAGCAGCGTAGAACTAGCGGACGAGCAGTACTTC
CASSVELADEQYF
>TRBJ2-1|TRBV7-9|.|.
TGTGCCAGCCTATATCTGTATGAGCAGTTCTTC
CASLYLYEQFF
>TRBJ2-5|TRBV7-9|TRBD1|.
TGTGCCAGCAGCTTATTGGGGACAGGGTTGGAGACCCAGTACTTC
CASSLLGTGLETQYF
>TRBJ2-1|TRBV2|.|.
TGTGCCAGCAGTCGGCAGGGAGAGACCCAGTTCTTC
CASSRQGETQFF
>TRBJ2-2|TRBV3-1|.|.
TGTGCCAGCAGCCAAGAGATGGCGTCCACCGGGGAGCTGTTTTTT
CASSQEMASTGELFF
>TRBJ1-5|TRBV20-1|TRBD1|.
TGCAGTGCTAGAAACCGGGACAGTTATAGCAATCAGCCCCAGCATTTT
CSARNRDSYSNQPQHF
>TRBJ2-7|TRBV11-1|TRBD2|.
TGTGCCAGCTGCCGGCTAGCGGGAGGGTCCAATGAGCAGTACTTC
CASCRLAGGSNEQYF
>TRBJ1-2|TRBV27|.|few
TGTGCCAGCAGCCGTTCGGCCCCTGTCTATGGCTACACCTTC
CASSRSAPVYGYTF
>TRBJ2-3|TRBV5-1|TRBD2|.
TGCGCCAGCAGCTGGGGGACTAGCGGGGGGCCGGTGGATACGCAGTATTTT
CASSWGTSGGPVDTQYF
>TRBJ2-1|TRBV29-1|TRBD2|few
TGCAGCGGGCAACTAGCGGGAGGGCCTGTCAATGAGCAGTTCTTC
CSGQLAGGPVNEQFF
>TRBJ2-4|TRBV28|TRBD2|.
TGTGCCAGCACGGGGACGGTACTAGCGGGAGAGCGAAAAAACATTCAGTACTTC
CASTGTVLAGERKNIQYF
>TRBJ1-1|TRBV3-1|TRBD1|.
TGTGCCAGCAGCCGCCGACAGGGACCGAACACTGAAGCTTTCTTT
CASSRRQGPNTEAFF
>TRBJ2-7|TRBV4-1|TRBD2|.
TGCGCCAGCAGCCAAGATAAGCTAGCGGGGGGCCCTAGCTCCTACGAGCAGTACTTC
CASSQDKLAGGPSSYEQYF
>TRBJ1-2|TRBV20-1|.|few
TGCAGTGCTAGAACGCTCGGGGGCCATGGCTACACCTTC
CSARTLGGHGYTF
>TRBJ2-7|TRBV25-1|TRBD1|once
TGTGCCAGCAGTGTTTCGGGGACAGGGAACAATGAGCAGTACTTC
CASSVSGTGNNEQYF
>TRBJ2-7|TRBV6-5|.|.
TGTGCCAGCAGTTACGGGCGCCTCACCTCCGAGCAGTACTTC
CASSYGRLTSEQYF
>TRBJ1-6|TRBV23-1|.|.
TGCGCCAGCAGTCAACTCAACGCAGGGTCACCCCTCCACTTT
CASSQLNAGSPLHF
>TRBJ1-4|TRBV18|.|.
TGTGCCAGCTCACCACCCCCGGGGGGTAATGAAAAACTGTTTTTT
CASSPPPGGNEKLFF
>TRBJ2-3|TRBV11-2|TRBD2|.
TGTGCCAGCAGCTTAACAGCGGGGTCAGATACGCAGTATTTT
CASSLTAGSDTQYF
>TRBJ1-6|TRBV4-2|.|.
TGTGCCAGCAGCCAAGATGGACTCGTAGGGTATTCACCCCTCCACTTT
CASSQDGLVGYSPLHF
>TRBJ2-7|TRBV5-1|TRBD1|many
TGTGCCAGCAGCTTGCCCGGGACAGGGGGCTACGAGCAGTACTTC
CASSLPGTGGYEQYF
>TRBJ1-4|TRBV6-6|.|.
TGTGCCAGCAGTTACGGACTGAGTAATGAAAAACTGTTTTTT
CASSYGLSNEKLFF
>TRBJ2-3|TRBV10-3|TRBD2|.
TGTGCCATCAGGACGGGGGGAGGGGCCACAGATACGCAGTATTTT
CAIRTGGGATDTQYF
>TRBJ2-3|TRBV10-3|.|few
TGTGCCATCAGTGTAGGGGGAATCACAGATACGCAGTATTTT
CAISVGGITDTQYF
>TRBJ2-7|TRBV2|TRBD2|.
TGTGCCAGCATCCCGGGACTAGCGGGGGGTAATGAGCAGTACTTC
CASIPGLAGGNEQYF
>TRBJ2-3|TRBV12-3/TRBV12-4|.|many
TGTGCCAGCAGTCAAGTAAATACGCAGTATTTT
CASSQVNTQYF
>TRBJ1-2|TRBV12-3/TRBV12-4|.|.
TGTGCCAGCAGTCTCGGGTGGACTGGCATTTATGGCTACACCTTC
CASSLGWTGIYGYTF
>TRBJ1-2|TRBV2|.|few
TGTGCCAGCAGCCGCTTTGTTGAGGGCTACACCTTC
CASSRFVEGYTF
>TRBJ2-3|TRBV2|.|many
TGTGCCAGCAGGGGGCGAAGCACAGATACGCAGTATTTT
CASRGRSTDTQYF
>TRBJ2-4|TRBV7-9|.|few
TGTGCCAGCAGCCCACCTTCAGATCGGGGTCCCCCAGACATTCAGTACTTC
CASSPPSDRGPPDIQYF
>TRBJ1-2|TRBV24-1|.|.
TGTGCCACCAGTGACTCCCAGGGATCTCTCTATGGCTACACCTTC
CATSDSQGSLYGYTF
>TRBJ2-1|TRBV20-1|.|.
TGCAGTGCTAGTTGGCGGACGGTCTACAATGAGCAGTTCTTC
CSASWRTVYNEQFF